This entry lists 11 T cell receptor beta chains sequenced from one sample in a study of human thymus T cells. From resections taken during corrective heart surgery, the thymus tissue was obtained. The repertoire was sequenced with immunoSEQ multiplex PCR; TCRdb's copy has only in-frame clones and lacks some. The data show around 70,000 clones, roughly 94% seen once. Sequencing was performed on thymus tissue. The receptor set was obtained from a girl under two years old with a congenital heart defect but otherwise immunologically healthy.

The chain joins TRBV7-2 to TRBJ2-3; 8 positions match TRBD2. J was trimmed by 5 bases and V by 5 bases; bases with no gene match: 15. This CDR3 is 17 amino acids long. Looked up from germline, CDR1 is SGHTA and CDR2 is FQGNSA. The CDR3 DNA is TGTGCCAGCAGCCTCCAGGGACTAGAGGGGATGGTAGATACGCAGTATTTT. Its translation is CASSLQGLEGMVDTQYF.

This sequence joins TRBV28 and TRBJ2-5, with a tentative D call TRBD1 (5 bases). CDR3 length: 14 amino acids. The V gene's germline CDR1 is MDHEN and CDR2 SYDVKM. Trimming stripped 5 bases from V and 4 bases from J, with 14 bases between. In nucleotides, the CDR3 is TGTGCCAGCAGTCCCCCACAGGCGGTAGAGACCCAGTACTTC. Protein sequence: CASSPPQAVETQYF.

This chain joins TRBV7-9 and TRBJ1-1; 11 bases fit TRBD1. The length of the CDR3 is 17 residues. Germline V lookup: CDR1 SEHNR, CDR2 FQNEAQ (reference sequence). J gave up 6 bases and V 4 bases, and 13 bases lay outside the gene matches. The CDR3, as DNA: TGTGCCAGCAGCTCCTGGGACAGGGGGAGCGGTACTTCTGAAGCTTTCTTT. Translating it yields CASSSWDRGSGTSEAFF.

The rearrangement links TRBV7-8 to TRBJ1-3; D uncertain. The CDR3 is 13 amino acids. Germline CDR1 is SGHVS and CDR2 is FQNEAQ. V lost 2 bases to trimming and J lost 0 bases, with 2 bases between them. In DNA, the CDR3 is TGTGCCAGCAGCTTAAACTCTGGAAACACCATATATTTT. Its translation: CASSLNSGNTIYF.

This sequence joins TRBV7-6 and TRBJ2-7; 7 bases align to TRBD2. This CDR3 region has 16 residues. From germline, CDR1 is SGHVS and CDR2 FNYEAQ. V shed 5 bases, J shed 0 bases, and the junction held 10 bases outside the gene matches. CDR3 bases: TGTGCCAGCAGCCCCTCCCGGGAGGCGAACTCCTACGAGCAGTACTTC. This translates into CASSPSREANSYEQYF. The full variable domain, with the rest looked up from reference TRBV7-6 and TRBJ2-7, is GAGVSQSPRYKVTKRGQDVALRCDPISGHVSLYWYRQALGQGPEFLTYFNYEAQQDKSGLPNDRFSAERPEGSISTLTIQRTEQRDSAMYRCASSPSREANSYEQYFGPGTRLTVT.

This chain connects TRBV2 to TRBJ2-2, with D uncertain. Germline V gene sequence: CDR1 SNHLY, CDR2 FYNNEI. Trimming shortened V by 7 bases and J by 1 base, and 13 bases separated the two germline ends. The CDR3 covers 15 residues. CDR3 nucleotides: TGTGCCAGCACCATAAGGGTAGAGAACACCGGGGAGCTGTTTTTT. Amino acid sequence: CASTIRVENTGELFF. The variable domain in full, completed from reference TRBV2 and TRBJ2-2, reads EPEVTQTPSHQVTQMGQEVILRCVPISNHLYFYWYRQILGQKVEFLVSFYNNEISEKSEIFDDQFSVERPDGSNFTLKIRSTKLEDSAMYFCASTIRVENTGELFFGEGSRLTVL.

This clone appeared a single time. The chain carries TRBV28 and TRBJ1-2; TRBD1 matches 8 bases. The CDR3 covers 15 residues. The germline V gene has CDR1 MDHEN and CDR2 SYDVKM. The J segment lost 7 bases and the V segment lost 1 base, leaving 8 bases of the junction unmatched. CDR3 loop: CASSLSLDRDSGYTF. The CDR3 DNA follows: TGTGCCAGCAGTTTATCCCTGGACAGGGACTCTGGCTACACCTTC.

The chain employs TRBV7-6 and TRBJ1-3; 10 bases line up with TRBD1. Germline CDR1 is SGHVS and CDR2 is FNYEAQ. V gave up 5 bases and J gave up 4 bases; unmatched junction bases: 5. This CDR3 comprises 15 residues. CDR3 protein: CASSRTGGIGNTIYF. CDR3 nucleotide sequence: TGTGCCAGCAGCCGGACAGGGGGAATAGGAAACACCATATATTTT. Full variable domain (outside the CDR3, taken from reference TRBV7-6 and TRBJ1-3): GAGVSQSPRYKVTKRGQDVALRCDPISGHVSLYWYRQALGQGPEFLTYFNYEAQQDKSGLPNDRFSAERPEGSISTLTIQRTEQRDSAMYRCASSRTGGIGNTIYFGEGSWLTVV.

The V gene is TRBV7-9, the J gene TRBJ2-7; 7 bases match TRBD2. The CDR3 contains 15 residues. V shed 2 bases, J shed 2 bases, and the junction held 6 bases outside the gene matches. Per germline, CDR1 SEHNR and CDR2 FQNEAQ (reference sequence). DNA for the CDR3: TGTGCCAGCAGCTTACGTCCGGGAGGCCCCTACGAGCAGTACTTC. It translates to CASSLRPGGPYEQYF. Complete variable domain (other parts from reference TRBV7-9 and TRBJ2-7): DTGVSQNPRHKITKRGQNVTFRCDPISEHNRLYWYRQTLGQGPEFLTYFQNEAQLEKSRLLSDRFSAERPKGSFSTLEIQRTEQGDSAMYLCASSLRPGGPYEQYFGPGTRLTVT.

The sample holds a few counts of this clone. J is TRBJ2-7 and V is TRBV5-5; D call uncertain. The germline gives CDR1 SGHKS, CDR2 YYEKEE (reference sequence). V was clipped by 4 bases and J by 3 bases, with 5 bases between them. The CDR3 loop spans 11 amino acids. The CDR3 DNA is TGTGCCAGCAGCGAGGACTACGAGCAGTACTTC. Its translation is CASSEDYEQYF.

V and J are TRBV7-2 and TRBJ2-2, with D unresolved. The CDR3 runs 16 residues. The germline CDR1 and CDR2 sequences are SGHTA and FQGNSA. Trimming took off 0 bases at V and 3 bases at J, with 11 bases between the two ends. CDR3 in DNA: TGTGCCAGCAGCTTAGCGTTCGGTTTGGACACCGGGGAGCTGTTTTTT. Its protein product is CASSLAFGLDTGELFF. The complete variable domain, with remaining parts taken from reference TRBV7-2 and TRBJ2-2, reads GAGVSQSPSNKVTEKGKDVELRCDPISGHTALYWYRQSLGQGLEFLIYFQGNSAPDKSGLPSDRFSAERTGGSVSTLTIQRTQQEDSAVYLCASSLAFGLDTGELFFGEGSRLTVL.